The sequence of this TCR beta chain was determined in a study of T-cell reconstitution after alpha-beta-depleted transplantation in children. Unique molecular identifiers tagged the TCRbeta library. TCRdb independently ran MiXCR on the PCR reads; one entry per CDR3 protein. This sample has 7,500 to 8,500 distinct CDR3 sequences; 25% to 35% occur once, and the top ten carry approximately 2.2%. This clonotype came up many times. Germline V CDR1 and CDR2: SGHDT, YYEEEE. The CDR3 is made up of 16 amino acids. The J segment lost 3 bases and the V segment lost 1 base, leaving 5 bases of the junction unmatched.

The sequence derives from a boy less than two years old who had a stem cell transplant for SCID, so the T cells may come from the graft donor. The chain joins TRBV5-6 to TRBJ2-5, with 11 bases aligning to TRBD2. The sequencing here drew on peripheral blood, taken 60 days after TCRalphabeta/CD19-depleted stem cell transplant. Here the CDR3 reads CASSLSLAGGEETQYF. The CDR3 nucleotides are TGTGCCAGCAGCTTGAGTCTAGCGGGGGGAGAAGAGACCCAGTACTTC.